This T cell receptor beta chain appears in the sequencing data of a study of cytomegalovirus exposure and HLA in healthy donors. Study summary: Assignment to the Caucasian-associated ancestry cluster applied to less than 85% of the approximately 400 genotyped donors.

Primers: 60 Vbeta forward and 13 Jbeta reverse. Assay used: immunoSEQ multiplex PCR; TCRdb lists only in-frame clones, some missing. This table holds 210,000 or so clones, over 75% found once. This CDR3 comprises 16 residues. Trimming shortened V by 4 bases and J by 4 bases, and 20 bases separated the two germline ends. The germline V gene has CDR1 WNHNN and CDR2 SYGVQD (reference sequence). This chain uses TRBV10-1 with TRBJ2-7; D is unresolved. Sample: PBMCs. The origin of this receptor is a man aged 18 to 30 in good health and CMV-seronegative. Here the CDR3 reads CASSVAEVNRIYEQYF. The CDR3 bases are TGCGCCAGCAGTGTGGCAGAGGTGAATCGGATTTACGAGCAGTACTTC.